The TCR beta chain described here comes from a study of blood T cells in healthy people across ages. Every sample yielded at least 7 million isolated PBMCs. PCR was performed a second time for about 7 to 11 cycles using a sample-barcoded 5' primer and a J-beta primer mix. Every cDNA molecule bore a tag from a template-switch adaptor containing 12 random nucleotides. Each sample yielded at least 3 million CDR3-containing paired-end reads. TCRdb reprocessed the 5' RACE reads with MiXCR, giving one entry per CDR3 protein. The sample lists fewer than 800,000 distinct CDR3 sequences; under 25% were seen once. V lost 3 bases, J lost 7 bases, and 14 bases stayed unmatched. The CDR3 length is 16 residues. CDR1 is KGHSH and CDR2 is LQKENI in the germline V gene.

The source is a man aged 70 or older in good health. The J gene is TRBJ2-7, the V gene TRBV18; 8 bases line up with TRBD2. Sequencing input: blood. CDR3 protein: CASSPYTSGHGMEQYF. The CDR3 coding sequence is TGTGCCAGCTCACCGTACACTAGCGGCCATGGAATGGAGCAGTACTTC.